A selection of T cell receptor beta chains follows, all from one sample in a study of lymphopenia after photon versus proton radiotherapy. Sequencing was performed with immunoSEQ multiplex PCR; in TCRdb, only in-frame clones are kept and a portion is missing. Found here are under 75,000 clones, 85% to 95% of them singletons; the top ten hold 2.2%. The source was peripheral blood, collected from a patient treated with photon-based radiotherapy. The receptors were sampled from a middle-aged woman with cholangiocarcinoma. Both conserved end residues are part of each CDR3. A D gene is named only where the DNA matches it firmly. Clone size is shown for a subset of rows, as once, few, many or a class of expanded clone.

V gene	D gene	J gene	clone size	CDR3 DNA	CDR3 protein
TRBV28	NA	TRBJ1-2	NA	TGTGCCAGCACCCTCCCCGGGGGGCGCGGCTACACCTTC	CASTLPGGRGYTF
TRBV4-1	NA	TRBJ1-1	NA	TGCGCCAGCAGCCAAGACCGCCAGATGGGGCAGTTGAACACTGAAGCTTTCTTT	CASSQDRQMGQLNTEAFF
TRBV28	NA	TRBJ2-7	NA	TGTGCCAGCAGCCCGATTAACTACGAGCAGTACTTC	CASSPINYEQYF
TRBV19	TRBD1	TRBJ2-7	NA	TGTGCCAGTAGTGAAATACAGGGGGGTTCCTACGAGCAGTACTTC	CASSEIQGGSYEQYF
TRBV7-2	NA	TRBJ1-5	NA	TGTGCCAGCAGCTCATATGCTCAGCCCCAGCATTTT	CASSSYAQPQHF
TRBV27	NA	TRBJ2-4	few	TGTGCCAGCAGTTTAAGCAGGGGTGGAAACATTCAGTACTTC	CASSLSRGGNIQYF
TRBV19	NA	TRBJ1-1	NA	TGTGCCAGTAGTACAACGAACACTGAAGCTTTCTTT	CASSTTNTEAFF
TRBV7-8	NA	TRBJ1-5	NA	TGTGCCAGCAGCTTAGAACAGCCCTGGGGGCCCCAGCATTTT	CASSLEQPWGPQHF
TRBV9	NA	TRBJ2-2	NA	TGTGCCAGCAGCACCCGACGGGACGCGAACACCGGGGAGCTGTTTTTT	CASSTRRDANTGELFF
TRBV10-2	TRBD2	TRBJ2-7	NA	TGCGCCAGCAGTGCCGGGACTAGCGGTACCTACGAGCAGTACTTC	CASSAGTSGTYEQYF
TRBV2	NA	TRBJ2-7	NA	TGTGCCAGCAGTGTCGGATACGAGCAGTACTTC	CASSVGYEQYF
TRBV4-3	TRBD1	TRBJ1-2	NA	TGCGCCAGCAGCCAAGTCGGAGGGGGCCCCTATGGCTACACCTTC	CASSQVGGGPYGYTF
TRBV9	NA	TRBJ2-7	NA	TGTGCCAGCAGCCCCTTTGGGGGCCCAAAGGAGCAGTACTTC	CASSPFGGPKEQYF
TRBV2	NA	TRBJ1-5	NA	TGTGCCAGCAGTGAAATGAGGGCCAGCCAGCCCCAGCATTTT	CASSEMRASQPQHF
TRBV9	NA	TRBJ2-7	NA	TGTGCCAGCAGCGTAGCCGGGGCTGCCTACGAGCAGTACTTC	CASSVAGAAYEQYF
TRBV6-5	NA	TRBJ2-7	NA	TGTGCCAGCAGAGACAGCGTCTCGAGCTCCTACGAGCAGTACTTC	CASRDSVSSSYEQYF
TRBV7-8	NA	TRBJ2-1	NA	TGTGCCAGCAGCTTAACCTACAATGAGCAGTTCTTC	CASSLTYNEQFF
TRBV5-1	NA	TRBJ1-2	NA	TGCGCCAGCAGCTTGGCTGCAGGAGAGATCTATGGCTACACCTTC	CASSLAAGEIYGYTF
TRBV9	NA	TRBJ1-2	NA	TGTGCCAGCAGCGTACAGTCCGGTAACTATGGCTACACCTTC	CASSVQSGNYGYTF
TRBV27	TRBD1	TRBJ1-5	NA	TGTGCCAGCAGTTCGACCGGGACAGGGGTTAGCAATCAGCCCCAGCATTTT	CASSSTGTGVSNQPQHF
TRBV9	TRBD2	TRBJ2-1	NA	TGTGCCAGCAGCGTGGCCGGGACTAGCGGGGGGGCCAATGAGCAGTTCTTC	CASSVAGTSGGANEQFF
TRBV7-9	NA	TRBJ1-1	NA	TGTGCCAGCAGCTGGGGGGCGAAGAACACTGAAGCTTTCTTT	CASSWGAKNTEAFF
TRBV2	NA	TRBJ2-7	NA	TGTGCCAGCAGTGATTCAGCAGGGGTTTGGGAGCAGTACTTC	CASSDSAGVWEQYF
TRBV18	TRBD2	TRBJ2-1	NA	TGTGCCAGCTCCCTATCAGCGGGGACGGTTCATGAGCAGTTCTTC	CASSLSAGTVHEQFF
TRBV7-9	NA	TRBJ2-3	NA	TGTGCCAGCAGCCTCGCTAACCAGGGTACAGATACGCAGTATTTT	CASSLANQGTDTQYF
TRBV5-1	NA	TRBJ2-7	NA	TGCGCCAGCAGCCCGGGCGGGGTCAACTACGAGCAGTACTTC	CASSPGGVNYEQYF
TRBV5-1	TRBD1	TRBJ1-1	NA	TGCGCCAGCAGCTCCGGACAGGGCGAAGCTTTCTTT	CASSSGQGEAFF
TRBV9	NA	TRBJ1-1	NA	TGTGCCAGCAGCGCGATACAGGGTCGGTACACTGAAGCTTTCTTT	CASSAIQGRYTEAFF
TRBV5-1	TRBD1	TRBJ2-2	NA	TGCGCCAGCAGCCGTGGGACAGGGAACACCGGGGAGCTGTTTTTT	CASSRGTGNTGELFF
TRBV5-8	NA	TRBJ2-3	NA	TGTGCCAGCAGCCCCCGCGAGTCCCCGGGGGGCCGGTATACGCAGTATTTT	CASSPRESPGGRYTQYF
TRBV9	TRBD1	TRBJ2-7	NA	TGTGCCAGCAGCCGGGGACAGGGGCGCTCCTACGAGCAGTACTTC	CASSRGQGRSYEQYF
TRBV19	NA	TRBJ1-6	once	TGTGCCAGTAAGCAGGGGAGCTCCTATAATTCACCCCTCCACTTT	CASKQGSSYNSPLHF
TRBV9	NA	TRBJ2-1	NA	TGTGCCAGCAGCGACACTAGCAGGTCTTACAATGAGCAGTTCTTC	CASSDTSRSYNEQFF
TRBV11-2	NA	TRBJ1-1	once	TGTGCCAGCTCCCTAGGGGGGATTGAAGCTTTCTTT	CASSLGGIEAFF
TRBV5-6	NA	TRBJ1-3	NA	TGTGCCAGCAGCGATAGAGGGGACACCATATATTTT	CASSDRGDTIYF
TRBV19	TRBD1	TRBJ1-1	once	TGTGCCAGTAGTATGACAGGGGGTGGAACTGAAGCTTTCTTT	CASSMTGGGTEAFF
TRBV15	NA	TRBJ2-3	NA	TGTGCCACCAGCAGCGCCACAGATACGCAGTATTTT	CATSSATDTQYF
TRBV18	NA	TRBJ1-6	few	TGTGCCAGCTCATCGACCCCCGGTGGTTCACCCCTCCACTTT	CASSSTPGGSPLHF